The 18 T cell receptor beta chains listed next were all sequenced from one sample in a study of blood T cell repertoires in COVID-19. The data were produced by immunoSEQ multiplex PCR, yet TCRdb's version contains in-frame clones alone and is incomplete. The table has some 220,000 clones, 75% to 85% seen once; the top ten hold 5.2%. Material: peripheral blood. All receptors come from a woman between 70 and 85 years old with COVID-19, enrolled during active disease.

The CDR3: CASSPNPGTSGSRYF. CDR3 coding DNA: TGTGCCAGCAGTCCGAACCCCGGGACTAGCGGGAGTAGGTACTTC. The genes are TRBV27 and TRBJ2-7, with 14 bases that match TRBD2. With 5 bases clipped from V and 12 bases from J, the junction kept 12 bases outside the gene matches. Germline CDR1 reads MNHEY; CDR2 reads SMNVEV (reference sequence). This CDR3 has 15 residues.

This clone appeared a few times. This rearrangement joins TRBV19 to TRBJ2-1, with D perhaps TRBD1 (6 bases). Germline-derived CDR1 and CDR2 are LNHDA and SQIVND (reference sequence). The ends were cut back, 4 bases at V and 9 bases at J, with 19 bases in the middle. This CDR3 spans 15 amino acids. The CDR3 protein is CASSSKDSGFGEQFF. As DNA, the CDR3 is TGTGCCAGTAGTAGTAAGGACAGTGGCTTTGGTGAGCAGTTCTTC.

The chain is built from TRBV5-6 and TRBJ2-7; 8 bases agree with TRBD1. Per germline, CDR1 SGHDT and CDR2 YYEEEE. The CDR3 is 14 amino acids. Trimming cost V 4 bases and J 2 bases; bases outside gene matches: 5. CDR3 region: CASSQTGAPYEQYF. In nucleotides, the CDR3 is TGTGCCAGCAGCCAGACAGGGGCCCCCTACGAGCAGTACTTC. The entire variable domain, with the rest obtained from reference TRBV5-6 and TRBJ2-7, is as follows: DAGVTQSPTHLIKTRGQQVTLRCSPKSGHDTVSWYQQALGQGPQFIFQYYEEEERQRGNFPDRFSGHQFPNYSSELNVNALLLGDSALYLCASSQTGAPYEQYFGPGTRLTVT.

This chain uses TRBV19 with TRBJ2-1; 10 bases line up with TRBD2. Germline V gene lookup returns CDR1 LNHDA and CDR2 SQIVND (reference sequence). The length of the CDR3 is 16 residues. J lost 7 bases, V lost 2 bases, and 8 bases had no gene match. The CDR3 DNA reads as TGTGCCAGTAGTATATTAGCGGGAGGACCCCGGAATGAGCAGTTCTTC. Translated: CASSILAGGPRNEQFF.

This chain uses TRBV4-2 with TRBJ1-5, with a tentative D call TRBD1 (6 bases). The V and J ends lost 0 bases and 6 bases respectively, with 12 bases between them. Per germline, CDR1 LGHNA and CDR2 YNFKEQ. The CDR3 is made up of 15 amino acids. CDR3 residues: CASSQDSAGAQPQHF. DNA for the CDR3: TGTGCCAGCAGCCAAGATTCGGCAGGGGCTCAGCCCCAGCATTTT.

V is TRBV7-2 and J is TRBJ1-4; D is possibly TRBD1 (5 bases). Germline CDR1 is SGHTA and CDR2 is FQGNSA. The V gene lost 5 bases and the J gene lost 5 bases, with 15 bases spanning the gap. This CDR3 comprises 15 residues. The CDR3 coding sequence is TGTGCCAGCAGCGCCCAGTCGGGGGTCAATGAAAAACTGTTTTTT. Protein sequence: CASSAQSGVNEKLFF.

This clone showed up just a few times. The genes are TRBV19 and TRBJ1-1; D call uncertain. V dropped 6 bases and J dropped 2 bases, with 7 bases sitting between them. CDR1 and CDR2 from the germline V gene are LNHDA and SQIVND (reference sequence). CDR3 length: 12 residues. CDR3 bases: TGTGCCAGTAGCCAGGCCAACACTGAAGCTTTCTTT. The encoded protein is CASSQANTEAFF.

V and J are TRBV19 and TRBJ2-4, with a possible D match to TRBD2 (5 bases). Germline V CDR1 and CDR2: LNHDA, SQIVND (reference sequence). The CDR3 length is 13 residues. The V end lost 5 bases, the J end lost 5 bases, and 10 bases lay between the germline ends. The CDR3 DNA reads TGTGCCAGTAGTCCGGGGTGGGAAAACATTCAGTACTTC. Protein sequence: CASSPGWENIQYF.

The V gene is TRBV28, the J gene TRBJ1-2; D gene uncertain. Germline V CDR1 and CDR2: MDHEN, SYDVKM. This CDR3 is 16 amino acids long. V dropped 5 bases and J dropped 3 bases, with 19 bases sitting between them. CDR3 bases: TGTGCCAGCAGTATCACCTCCTCTAGTCCCTACTATGGCTACACCTTC. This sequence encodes CASSITSSSPYYGYTF.

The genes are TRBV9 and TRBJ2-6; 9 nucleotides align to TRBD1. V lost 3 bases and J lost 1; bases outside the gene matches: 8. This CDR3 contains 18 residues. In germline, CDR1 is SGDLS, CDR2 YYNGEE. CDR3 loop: CASSATGQGRSGANVLTF. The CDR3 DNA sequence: TGTGCCAGCAGCGCTACGGGACAGGGCCGATCTGGGGCCAACGTCCTGACTTTC.

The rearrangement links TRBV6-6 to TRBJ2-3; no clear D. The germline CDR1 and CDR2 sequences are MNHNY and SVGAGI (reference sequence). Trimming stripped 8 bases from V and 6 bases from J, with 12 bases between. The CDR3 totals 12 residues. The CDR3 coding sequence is TGTGCCAGCTCCGATAGTGTGGATACGCAGTATTTT. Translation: CASSDSVDTQYF.

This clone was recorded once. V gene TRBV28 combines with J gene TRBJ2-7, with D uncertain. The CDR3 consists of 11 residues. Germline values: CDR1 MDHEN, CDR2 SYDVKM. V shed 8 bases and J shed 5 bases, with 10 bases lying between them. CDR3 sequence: CASFSTHEQYF. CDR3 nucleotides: TGTGCCAGCTTTAGTACCCACGAGCAGTACTTC.

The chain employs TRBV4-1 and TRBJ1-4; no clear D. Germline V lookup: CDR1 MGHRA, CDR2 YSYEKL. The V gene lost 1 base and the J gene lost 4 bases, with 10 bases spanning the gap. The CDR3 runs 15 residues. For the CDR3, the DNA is TGCGCCAGCAGCCAAGGAGGCCGGAATAATGAAAAACTGTTTTTT. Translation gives CASSQGGRNNEKLFF.

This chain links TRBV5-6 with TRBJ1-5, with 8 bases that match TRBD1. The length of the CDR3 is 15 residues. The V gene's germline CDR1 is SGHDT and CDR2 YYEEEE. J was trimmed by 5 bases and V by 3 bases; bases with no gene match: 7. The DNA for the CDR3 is TGTGCCAGCAGCTACCGGGACAGGCCTCATCAGCCCCAGCATTTT. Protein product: CASSYRDRPHQPQHF.

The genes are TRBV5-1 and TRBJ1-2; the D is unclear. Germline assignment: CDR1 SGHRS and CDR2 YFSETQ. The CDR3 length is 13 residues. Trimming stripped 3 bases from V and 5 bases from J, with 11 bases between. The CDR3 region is CASSSGGGYGYTF. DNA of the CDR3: TGCGCCAGCAGCTCCGGAGGCGGGTATGGCTACACCTTC. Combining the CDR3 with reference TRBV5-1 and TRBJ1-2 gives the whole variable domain KAGVTQTPRYLIKTRGQQVTLSCSPISGHRSVSWYQQTPGQGLQFLFEYFSETQRNKGNFPGRFSGRQFSNSRSEMNVSTLELGDSALYLCASSSGGGYGYTFGSGTRLTVV.

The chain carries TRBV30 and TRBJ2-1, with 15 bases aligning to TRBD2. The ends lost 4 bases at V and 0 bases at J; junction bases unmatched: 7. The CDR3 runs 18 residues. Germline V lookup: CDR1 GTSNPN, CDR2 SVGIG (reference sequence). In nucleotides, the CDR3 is TGTGCCTGGACGGGACTAGCGGGAGGTAGGAGCTCCTACAATGAGCAGTTCTTC. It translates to CAWTGLAGGRSSYNEQFF.

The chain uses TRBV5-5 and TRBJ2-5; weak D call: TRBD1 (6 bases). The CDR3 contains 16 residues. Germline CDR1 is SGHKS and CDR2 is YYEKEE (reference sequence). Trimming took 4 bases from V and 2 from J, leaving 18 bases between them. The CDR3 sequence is CASSITGSKRQETQYF. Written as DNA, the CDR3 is TGTGCCAGCAGCATAACAGGGTCGAAACGTCAAGAGACCCAGTACTTC.

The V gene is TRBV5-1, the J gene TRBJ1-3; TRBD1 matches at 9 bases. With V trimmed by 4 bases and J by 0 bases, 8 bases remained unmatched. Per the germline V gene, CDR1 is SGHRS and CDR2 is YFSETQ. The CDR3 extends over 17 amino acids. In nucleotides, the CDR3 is TGCGCCAGCAGCGGGGGACAGGGATGGGGCTCTGGAAACACCATATATTTT. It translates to CASSGGQGWGSGNTIYF.